This T cell receptor (beta chain) was sequenced in a study of T-cell memory formation after mild COVID-19. General study results and limits: Later expanders leaned CD4+, whereas clones that contracted between day 15 and 85 were balanced CD4/CD8. Pre-infection memory already had some responding clones, implying cross-reactive memory joined. Mainly CM and EM harbored the contracting CD4+ clones; mainly EMRA harbored the CD8+ ones.

CDR1 and CDR2 from the germline V gene are LGHNA and YNFKEQ. The CDR3 spans 18 residues. V trimming: 3 bases; J trimming: 0 bases; junction bases outside the gene matches: 9. With respect to this clonotype: Its antigen is not known.

cDNA libraries for TCR alpha and TCR beta, carrying sample barcodes and UMIs, came from 5'RACE with constant-segment primers. In TCRdb, the 5' RACE reads were re-called with MiXCR into one record per CDR3 protein. Of 70,000 to 95,000 distinct CDR3 sequences in the sample, 13% were seen once. This clonotype was obtained from a man aged 18 to 29 who had mild COVID-19 (a few samples of this study predate the infection). Cell type and time point are not known. The sequenced sample consisted of PBMCs or a T cell subset sorted from them (not recorded which). This rearrangement joins TRBV4-2 to TRBJ2-1; 9 bases are shared with TRBD1. The CDR3 DNA reads TGTGCCAGCAGCCAGCAAACAGGGGGCGGGAGCTCCTACAATGAGCAGTTCTTC. Amino acids: CASSQQTGGGSSYNEQFF.